The 28 T cell receptor beta chains presented below share a single source sample, sequenced in a study of shared clonotypes between healthy human individuals. Profiling relied on immunoSEQ multiplex PCR, and the TCRdb table lists in-frame clones only, not all of them. This table has 650,000 to 800,000 clones, around 70% appearing once. Sequences were obtained from memory CD4+ T cells sorted from blood. Subset indicated: CD45RA-negative fraction. These receptor sequences come from a woman in her 30s in good health.

The chain links TRBV6-5 to TRBJ2-7; tentative D call: TRBD2 (7 bases). Germline V lookup: CDR1 MNHEY, CDR2 SVGAGI. This CDR3 region has 15 residues. V dropped 0 bases and J dropped 2 bases, with 11 bases sitting between them. CDR3 bases: TGTGCCAGCAGTTACTCGGGGGGGCTCCCCTACGAGCAGTACTTC. Its protein is CASSYSGGLPYEQYF.

The rearrangement uses TRBV28 and TRBJ2-7; 7 bases line up with TRBD1. The germline gives CDR1 MDHEN, CDR2 SYDVKM. The CDR3 length is 16 residues. V lost 6 bases, J lost 0 bases, and 11 bases stayed unmatched. In nucleotides, the CDR3 is TGTGCCAGCAGACCCCCCCCGGGACAGCACTCCTACGAGCAGTACTTC. This gives the protein CASRPPPGQHSYEQYF.

V is TRBV2 and J is TRBJ1-1; D perhaps matches TRBD1 (5 bases). The CDR3 covers 14 residues. The V gene's germline CDR1 is SNHLY and CDR2 FYNNEI. V was cut by 8 bases and J by 2 bases, with 15 bases left in between. The CDR3 sequence is CASGPGLLNTEAFF. The CDR3 nucleotides read TGTGCCAGCGGCCCGGGACTCCTCAACACTGAAGCTTTCTTT.

The chain recombines TRBV6-1 with TRBJ2-3; the D call may be TRBD1 or TRBD2 (5 bases each). Germline V gene lookup returns CDR1 MNHNS and CDR2 SASEGT. This CDR3 contains 11 residues. Between the trimmed V and J ends, which lost 8 bases and 11 bases, there was a span of 14 bases. CDR3 sequence reads: CASSLGEKQYF. The CDR3 DNA sequence: TGTGCCAGCTCACTGGGGGAGAAGCAGTATTTT.

The chain carries TRBV4-1 and TRBJ2-1, with no clear D. Germline V gene lookup returns CDR1 MGHRA and CDR2 YSYEKL. The V end was cut by 2 bases, the J end by 0 bases, with 14 bases between. The CDR3 has 17 amino acids. The CDR3 sequence is CASSQTPTDHSYNEQFF. CDR3 sequence (DNA): TGCGCCAGCAGCCAAACACCAACGGACCACTCCTACAATGAGCAGTTCTTC.

This clone was found once. The chain combines TRBV18 with TRBJ2-7; D is perhaps TRBD2 (5 bases). From germline, CDR1 is KGHSH and CDR2 LQKENI. Deletions cut 2 bases from V and 0 bases from J, with 11 bases between. CDR3 size: 15 residues. The CDR3 coding sequence is TGTGCCAGCTCACCAACCTGGCGGGCCTCCTACGAGCAGTACTTC. It encodes CASSPTWRASYEQYF.

The sample holds many counts of this clone. V and J are TRBV28 and TRBJ2-7; 8 nucleotides line up with TRBD2. V trimming: 1 base; J trimming: 2 bases; junction bases outside the gene matches: 4. Germline CDR1 reads MDHEN; CDR2 reads SYDVKM. This CDR3 is built from 15 residues. Here the CDR3 reads CASSLSGGATYEQYF. The CDR3 nucleotides are TGTGCCAGCAGTTTATCCGGGGGGGCGACCTACGAGCAGTACTTC. Full variable domain (rest looked up from reference TRBV28 and TRBJ2-7): DVKVTQSSRYLVKRTGEKVFLECVQDMDHENMFWYRQDPGLGLRLIYFSYDVKMKEKGDIPEGYSVSREKKERFSLILESASTNQTSMYLCASSLSGGATYEQYFGPGTRLTVT.

This clone was observed many times. The J gene is TRBJ2-1, the V gene TRBV6-4; D remains ambiguous. Between the trimmed V and J ends, which lost 2 bases and 12 bases, there was a span of 11 bases. Germline V gene lookup returns CDR1 MRHNA and CDR2 SNTAGT. The CDR3 is 12 amino acids. The CDR3 loop reads CASSDLSCLQFF. CDR3 bases: TGTGCCAGCAGTGACCTGAGCTGCCTGCAGTTCTTC.

The chain employs TRBV27 and TRBJ2-1; D ambiguous. CDR3 length equals 16 residues. V dropped 2 bases and J dropped 4 bases, with 15 bases sitting between them. Germline CDR1 is MNHEY and CDR2 is SMNVEV (reference sequence). The CDR3 coding sequence is TGTGCCAGCAGTTTAGGGTTTTCTGTTTGGTACAATGAGCAGTTCTTC. This codes for CASSLGFSVWYNEQFF.

The rearrangement joins TRBV5-1 to TRBJ2-7, with 7 bases matching TRBD2. The junction had 4 bases not matched to a gene; V was cut back by 4 bases and J by 3 bases. Germline CDR1 reads SGHRS; CDR2 reads YFSETQ. The length of the CDR3 is 13 residues. The CDR3 spells CASSQSGIYEQYF. In DNA, the CDR3 is TGCGCCAGCAGCCAAAGCGGGATCTACGAGCAGTACTTC.

There are a few counts of this clone. The V gene is TRBV14, the J gene TRBJ2-5; the D is unclear. Germline CDR1 SGHDN, CDR2 FVKESK. This CDR3 region has 13 residues. V lost 3 bases to trimming and J lost 4 bases, with 9 bases between them. In DNA form, the CDR3 reads TGTGCCAGCAGCCACCGGCGGTCAGAGACCCAGTACTTC. Its translation: CASSHRRSETQYF.

The V call is TRBV28, the J call TRBJ1-5; 9 nucleotides agree with TRBD1. The germline gives CDR1 MDHEN, CDR2 SYDVKM. The CDR3 consists of 15 residues. V was pared by 6 bases and J by 3 bases, with 6 bases of the junction left unmatched. CDR3 in amino acids: CASSSGQGYNQPQHF. The CDR3 DNA reads TGTGCCAGCAGCTCCGGACAGGGGTACAATCAGCCCCAGCATTTT. Full variable domain (outside the CDR3, taken from reference TRBV28 and TRBJ1-5): DVKVTQSSRYLVKRTGEKVFLECVQDMDHENMFWYRQDPGLGLRLIYFSYDVKMKEKGDIPEGYSVSREKKERFSLILESASTNQTSMYLCASSSGQGYNQPQHFGDGTRLSIL.

This clone was picked up a small number of times. The sample carries other DNA sequences with the same CDR3. This chain links TRBV19 with TRBJ1-1; the match to TRBD1 covers 9 bases. V shed 4 bases, J shed 3 bases, and the junction held 6 bases outside the gene matches. Germline V gene data show CDR1 as LNHDA and CDR2 as SQIVND (reference sequence). CDR3 length: 15 residues. The CDR3 DNA reads TGTGCCAGTAGTACCGCCGGGACAGGGTACACTGAAGCTTTCTTT. The encoded protein is CASSTAGTGYTEAFF.

The chain has TRBV28 and TRBJ1-5; D might be TRBD1 (5 bases). CDR3 size: 15 residues. The germline gives CDR1 MDHEN, CDR2 SYDVKM. The germline V and J ends were trimmed by 7 bases and 2 bases, with 15 bases remaining between them. CDR3 residues: CASKPGGWGNQPQHF. The CDR3 nucleotides read TGTGCCAGCAAACCGGGGGGGTGGGGCAATCAGCCCCAGCATTTT.

This clone was observed a single time. The chain combines TRBV6-6 with TRBJ2-1, with 8 bases lining up with TRBD1. The CDR3 spans 14 residues. The germline V gene has CDR1 MNHNY and CDR2 SVGAGI (reference sequence). Germline trimming cut 2 bases from V and 6 bases from J; bases unmatched to any gene: 3. The CDR3 DNA reads TGTGCCAGCAGTTACGACAGGGGAGGCAATGAGCAGTTCTTC. This translates into CASSYDRGGNEQFF.

Only a few counts were recorded for this clone. The chain links TRBV28 to TRBJ1-5; TRBD1 agrees at 9 bases. Unmatched junction bases numbered 15, after V lost 11 bases and J lost 7 bases. This CDR3 contains 15 residues. Per the germline V gene, CDR1 is MDHEN and CDR2 is SYDVKM. CDR3 sequence: CAGAPGTGQRQPQHF. DNA of the CDR3: TGTGCCGGAGCACCCGGGACAGGGCAGCGGCAGCCCCAGCATTTT.

The rearrangement links TRBV28 to TRBJ1-5, with D possibly matching TRBD1 (5 bases). This CDR3 has 12 amino acids. CDR1 and CDR2 (germline): MDHEN, SYDVKM. V was cut by 5 bases and J by 9 bases, with 11 bases left in between. CDR3 loop: CASSLQGWPQHF. For the CDR3, the DNA is TGTGCCAGCAGTCTCCAGGGCTGGCCCCAGCATTTT.

This chain links TRBV4-3 with TRBJ2-7; no firm D call. CDR1 and CDR2 (germline): LGHNA, YSLEER. This CDR3 spans 14 amino acids. V lost 1 base to trimming and J lost 3 bases, with 10 bases between them. This chain's CDR3 is CASSQGVWDYEQYF. The CDR3 region has the DNA TGCGCCAGCAGCCAAGGCGTGTGGGACTACGAGCAGTACTTC.

This clone was detected a few times. This same CDR3 is encoded by further DNA sequences in the sample. V gene TRBV28 combines with J gene TRBJ1-4; D is perhaps TRBD1 (6 bases). With 6 bases removed from V and 8 bases from J, the gap between germline ends came to 19 bases. CDR1 and CDR2 (germline): MDHEN, SYDVKM. There are 15 residues in the CDR3. The CDR3 nucleotides are TGTGCCAGCAGCCCCGGGTCCTCAGGGGACGAAAAACTGTTTTTT. Translated, it gives CASSPGSSGDEKLFF. Using reference TRBV28 and TRBJ1-4 for the parts outside the CDR3, the full variable domain is DVKVTQSSRYLVKRTGEKVFLECVQDMDHENMFWYRQDPGLGLRLIYFSYDVKMKEKGDIPEGYSVSREKKERFSLILESASTNQTSMYLCASSPGSSGDEKLFFGSGTQLSVL.

The chain has TRBV11-1 and TRBJ1-2, with D possibly TRBD1 on 6 matching bases. Germline V gene data show CDR1 as SGHAT and CDR2 as FQDESV (reference sequence). The CDR3 loop spans 13 amino acids. V lost 5 bases to trimming and J lost 4 bases, with 11 bases between them. The chain's CDR3 is CASSEQGTYGYTF. The CDR3, as DNA: TGTGCCAGCAGCGAACAGGGTACCTATGGCTACACCTTC.

The chain is built from TRBV7-7 and TRBJ2-3; TRBD2 aligns across 10 bases. The CDR3 loop spans 15 amino acids. Germline V gene sequence: CDR1 SSHAT, CDR2 FNYEAQ (reference sequence). The trim removed 5 bases at V and 1 base at J, leaving 3 bases unmatched. The DNA of the CDR3 is TGTGCCAGCAGCGCCGGGACTAGCGGCACAGATACGCAGTATTTT. This sequence encodes CASSAGTSGTDTQYF.

The chain uses TRBV18 and TRBJ1-3; D call uncertain. Between the trimmed V and J ends, which lost 1 base and 4 bases, there was a span of 8 bases. The CDR3 runs 14 residues. Germline V gene sequence: CDR1 KGHSH, CDR2 LQKENI. The CDR3, as DNA: TGTGCCAGCTCACCACGGACCGAGGGAAACACCATATATTTT. Translation: CASSPRTEGNTIYF.

The chain couples TRBV7-6 to TRBJ1-1; possibly TRBD1 for D (6 bases). Germline-derived CDR1 and CDR2 are SGHVS and FNYEAQ. This CDR3 has 15 residues. Trimming pared 4 bases from V and 1 base from J, leaving 13 bases between. The CDR3 coding sequence is TGTGCCAGCAGCTCCACGGTGGGGGCGAACACTGAAGCTTTCTTT. It is translated as CASSSTVGANTEAFF.

The genes are TRBV5-1 and TRBJ2-1; TRBD2 agrees at 7 bases. CDR1 SGHRS and CDR2 YFSETQ come from the germline V gene. The CDR3 covers 15 residues. The ends lost 5 bases at V and 2 bases at J; junction bases unmatched: 7. CDR3 bases: TGCGCCAGCAGTAATCAGCGGGGACCCTACAATGAGCAGTTCTTC. Amino acid sequence: CASSNQRGPYNEQFF.

As to this clone: A far more abundant clone sits one base away, making this likely a read error. In this CDR3 the conserved last residue, phenylalanine or tryptophan, is missing, so a read error is likely. The V call is TRBV7-3, the J call TRBJ1-1; D gene ambiguous. CDR3 size: 15 residues. The germline CDR1 and CDR2 sequences are SGHTA and FQGTGA. V was pared by 2 bases and J by 1 base, with 11 bases between. In nucleotides, the CDR3 is TGTGCCAGCAGCTTAGCGCGTCCGGAGAACACTGAAGCTTTCTCT. Amino acid sequence: CASSLARPENTEAFS.

The V call is TRBV2, the J call TRBJ1-1; D is perhaps TRBD1 (6 bases). V was pared by 6 bases and J by 5 bases, with 19 bases between. CDR1 and CDR2 (germline): SNHLY, FYNNEI. The CDR3 contains 15 residues. The CDR3 nucleotides are TGTGCCAGCAGAGTCCTCAGGGGAAGGGTAACTGAAGCTTTCTTT. Protein: CASRVLRGRVTEAFF.

This clone was counted a single time. The gene calls are TRBV29-1 and TRBJ2-7; 9 nucleotides align to TRBD2. After removal of 4 bases from V and 3 bases from J, the junction contained 7 bases not matched to a gene. This CDR3 contains 14 residues. From germline, CDR1 is SQVTM and CDR2 ANQGSEA. This CDR3 reads CSVGGLAGNYEQYF. The DNA for the CDR3 is TGCAGCGTTGGAGGGCTAGCGGGAAACTACGAGCAGTACTTC.

This chain joins TRBV5-4 and TRBJ2-1, with 7 bases aligning to TRBD2. This CDR3 is 14 amino acids long. Germline values: CDR1 SGHNT, CDR2 YYREEE (reference sequence). Germline trimming cut 6 bases from V and 3 bases from J; bases unmatched to any gene: 6. The CDR3 region is CASNPSGVYNEQFF. CDR3 nucleotides: TGTGCCAGCAACCCTAGCGGAGTCTACAATGAGCAGTTCTTC.